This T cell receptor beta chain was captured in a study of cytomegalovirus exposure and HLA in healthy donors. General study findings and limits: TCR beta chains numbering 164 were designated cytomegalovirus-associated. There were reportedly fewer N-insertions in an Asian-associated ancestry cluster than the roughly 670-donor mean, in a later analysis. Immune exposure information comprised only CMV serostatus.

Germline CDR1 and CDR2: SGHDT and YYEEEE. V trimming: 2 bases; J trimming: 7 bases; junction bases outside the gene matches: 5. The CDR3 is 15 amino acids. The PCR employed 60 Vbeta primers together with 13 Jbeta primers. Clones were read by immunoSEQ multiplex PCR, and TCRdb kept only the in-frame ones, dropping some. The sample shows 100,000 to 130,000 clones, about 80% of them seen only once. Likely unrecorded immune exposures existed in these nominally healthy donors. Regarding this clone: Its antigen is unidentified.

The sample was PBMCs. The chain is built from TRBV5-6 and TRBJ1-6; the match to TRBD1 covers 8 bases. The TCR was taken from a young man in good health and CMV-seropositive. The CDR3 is CASSLRTGQNSPLHF. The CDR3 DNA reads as TGTGCCAGCAGCTTAAGGACAGGGCAAAATTCACCCCTCCACTTT.